This T cell receptor beta chain stems from a study of T cell repertoires in cytomegalovirus infection. This clonotype has only a few counts. The CDR3 runs to 16 residues. J gave up 0 bases and V 4 bases, and 2 bases lay outside the gene matches. Germline assignment: CDR1 SEHNR and CDR2 FQNEAQ (reference sequence). TCRdb fed the reads into MiXCR, producing one record per CDR3 protein. Here the sample spans around 320,000 distinct CDR3 sequences, 9.5% being singletons. This TCR derives from a human donor in good health (CMV status not recorded). Some clones in this sample may be carry-over from other donors' samples. The V call is TRBV7-9, the J call TRBJ2-4, with TRBD1 identical over 11 bases. Material for sequencing was PBMCs. In DNA form, the CDR3 reads TGTGCCAGCAGCTACGGACAGGGGGCAGCCAAAAACATTCAGTACTTC. Its translation: CASSYGQGAAKNIQYF.